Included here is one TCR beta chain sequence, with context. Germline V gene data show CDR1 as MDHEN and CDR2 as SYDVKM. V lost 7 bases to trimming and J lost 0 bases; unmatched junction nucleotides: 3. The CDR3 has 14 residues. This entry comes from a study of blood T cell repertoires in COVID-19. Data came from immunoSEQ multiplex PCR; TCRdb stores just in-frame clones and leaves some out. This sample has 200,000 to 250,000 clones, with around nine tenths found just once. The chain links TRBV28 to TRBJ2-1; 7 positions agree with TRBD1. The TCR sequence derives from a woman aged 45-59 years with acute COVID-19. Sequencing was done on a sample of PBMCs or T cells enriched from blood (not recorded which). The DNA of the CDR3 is TGTGCCAGCATCAACAGGGGCTCCTACAATGAGCAGTTCTTC. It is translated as CASINRGSYNEQFF.